Shown below are 28 T cell receptor beta chains from a single sample sequenced in a study of blood T cell repertoires in COVID-19. The method was immunoSEQ multiplex PCR; TCRdb's version includes in-frame clones alone and lacks a portion of them. Altogether around 150,000 clones are present, 76% being singletons, with the ten largest covering 3.7%. Material: peripheral blood. The receptors come from a woman of 80 years or more with acute or convalescent COVID-19.

The V call is TRBV28, the J call TRBJ2-1; perhaps TRBD2 as D (6 bases). This CDR3 is built from 14 residues. The V end was cut by 7 bases, the J end by 9 bases, with 19 bases between. Germline V gives CDR1 MDHEN, CDR2 SYDVKM. CDR3 nucleotides: TGTGCCAGCACACCTGGGGGGATTCTGAGTGAGCAGTTCTTC. Protein product: CASTPGGILSEQFF.

This clone was observed a handful of times. The CDR3 DNA reads TGCAGCGTTGACAGGGGCCGAGGCAGCACTGAAGCTTTCTTT. Its protein is CSVDRGRGSTEAFF. The chain uses TRBV29-1 and TRBJ1-1; a possible D gene is TRBD1 (6 bases). Trimming left V 3 bases short and J 4 bases short, with 15 bases between. CDR3 length: 14 residues. Germline-derived CDR1 and CDR2 are SQVTM and ANQGSEA.

This chain connects TRBV5-1 to TRBJ1-1, with 7 bases lining up with TRBD1. This CDR3 contains 14 residues. Per the germline V gene, CDR1 is SGHRS and CDR2 is YFSETQ. J gave up 4 bases and V 2 bases, and 5 bases lay outside the gene matches. The CDR3 coding sequence is TGCGCCAGCAGCTTCGACAGGGTGGGCACTGAAGCTTTCTTT. Protein: CASSFDRVGTEAFF.

The rearrangement links TRBV18 to TRBJ1-1, with D hard to call. This CDR3 has 14 residues. The V gene lost 3 bases and the J gene lost 1 base, with 9 bases spanning the gap. CDR1 and CDR2 from the germline V gene are KGHSH and LQKENI. The CDR3 bases are TGTGCCAGCTCACCGAACAGTGAGAACACTGAAGCTTTCTTT. This gives the protein CASSPNSENTEAFF.

The chain couples TRBV10-3 to TRBJ1-3; TRBD1 agrees at 7 bases. The CDR3 spans 14 residues. Trimming at V came to 8 bases and at J to 6 bases, leaving 10 bases not matched to a gene. Germline CDR1 reads ENHRY; CDR2 reads SYGVKD. The CDR3 is CAIADLDRVNTIYF. The CDR3 DNA reads TGTGCCATCGCAGATCTCGACAGGGTAAACACCATATATTTT.

The chain joins TRBV30 to TRBJ1-1; D perhaps matches TRBD1 (5 bases). There are 15 residues in the CDR3. Per germline, CDR1 GTSNPN and CDR2 SVGIG (reference sequence). The ends were cut back, 1 base at V and 0 bases at J, with 12 bases in the middle. CDR3 nucleotides: TGTGCCTGGAGTGAGCCGACAGATGTGAACACTGAAGCTTTCTTT. Its protein product is CAWSEPTDVNTEAFF.

The chain links TRBV30 to TRBJ1-3, with D unclear. Per the germline V gene, CDR1 is GTSNPN and CDR2 is SVGIG (reference sequence). The V gene lost 4 bases and the J gene lost 1 base, with 8 bases spanning the gap. This CDR3 is built from 13 residues. The chain's CDR3 is CAWISGSGNTIYF. CDR3 sequence (DNA): TGTGCCTGGATTTCGGGGTCTGGAAACACCATATATTTT.

A single count supports this clone. V usage is TRBV20-1 and J usage is TRBJ2-3; 7 nucleotides align to TRBD2. The CDR3 sequence is 16 residues long. CDR1 is DFQATT, CDR2 SNEGSKA, per germline (reference sequence). The V and J ends lost 3 bases and 2 bases, in that order; junction bases with no gene match: 11. The DNA of the CDR3 is TGCAGTGCTAGTGACCCTTCTAGCGGCGCCACAGATACGCAGTATTTT. Its protein product is CSASDPSSGATDTQYF.

The sample holds a few counts of this clone. The J gene is TRBJ1-1, the V gene TRBV7-6; a weak D match, TRBD1 (5 bases). Germline V gene data show CDR1 as SGHVS and CDR2 as FNYEAQ. The CDR3 extends over 13 amino acids. V lost 1 base and J lost 4, with 7 bases in between. The CDR3 loop is CASSLEGLTEAFF. As DNA, the CDR3 is TGTGCCAGCAGCTTAGAGGGACTCACTGAAGCTTTCTTT. Supplemented by reference TRBV7-6 and TRBJ1-1, the full variable domain reads GAGVSQSPRYKVTKRGQDVALRCDPISGHVSLYWYRQALGQGPEFLTYFNYEAQQDKSGLPNDRFSAERPEGSISTLTIQRTEQRDSAMYRCASSLEGLTEAFFGQGTRLTVV.

The chain employs TRBV10-2 and TRBJ1-3, with unresolved D. CDR1 and CDR2 (germline): WSHSY, SAAADI. Trimming took off 10 bases at V and 0 bases at J, with 19 bases between the two ends. CDR3 length: 16 amino acids. Here the CDR3 reads CATTNRGKDSGNTIYF. CDR3 DNA: TGCGCCACAACCAACCGGGGAAAGGACTCTGGAAACACCATATATTTT.

This chain links TRBV18 with TRBJ1-3; weak D call: TRBD1 (5 bases). Germline CDR1 reads KGHSH; CDR2 reads LQKENI. The CDR3 spans 14 residues. V lost 0 bases and J 2 bases, leaving 5 bases between the germline ends. The CDR3 nucleotides read TGTGCCAGCTCACCACCAGGGGCTGGAAACACCATATATTTT. Residues: CASSPPGAGNTIYF.

This clone showed up just a few times. The CDR3 region is CASSFYGVFVSYNEQFF. CDR3 nucleotides: TGTGCCAGCAGCTTCTACGGGGTCTTCGTCTCCTACAATGAGCAGTTCTTC. V gene TRBV7-9 combines with J gene TRBJ2-1, with D perhaps matching TRBD2 (5 bases). Trimming took 3 bases from V and 0 from J, leaving 15 bases between them. Germline values: CDR1 SEHNR, CDR2 FQNEAQ (reference sequence). This CDR3 has 17 residues.

The V and J genes are TRBV2 and TRBJ2-5, with D tentatively TRBD2 (6 bases). The CDR3 sequence is 13 residues long. Trimming removed 4 bases at V and 2 bases at J, with 8 bases between. Per the germline V gene, CDR1 is SNHLY and CDR2 is FYNNEI. The chain's CDR3 is CASSVDYQETQYF. CDR3 sequence (DNA): TGTGCCAGCAGTGTGGACTATCAAGAGACCCAGTACTTC.

This clone occurred a few times. This chain connects TRBV5-1 to TRBJ1-2; possibly TRBD1 for D (6 bases). The CDR3 runs 15 residues. Germline V lookup: CDR1 SGHRS, CDR2 YFSETQ. Trimming stripped 4 bases from V and 3 bases from J, with 16 bases between. CDR3 coding DNA: TGCGCCAGCAGCGCAAACTCCGGGACATACTATGGCTACACCTTC. This codes for CASSANSGTYYGYTF.

The V and J genes are TRBV6-5 and TRBJ1-5, with D possibly being TRBD1 (5 bases). Trimming left V 6 bases short and J 7 bases short, with 13 bases between. CDR1 MNHEY and CDR2 SVGAGI come from the germline V gene. The CDR3 covers 13 residues. CDR3 loop: CASRGVVQQPQHF. The CDR3, as DNA: TGTGCCAGCAGAGGGGTGGTTCAACAGCCCCAGCATTTT.

The chain is built from TRBV4-1 and TRBJ2-1; 8 bases match TRBD1. Germline CDR1 and CDR2: MGHRA and YSYEKL. The CDR3 has 15 residues. The J segment lost 2 bases and the V segment lost 3 bases, leaving 3 bases of the junction unmatched. In DNA form, the CDR3 reads TGCGCCAGCAGCCAGCCGACAGGGGCCTACAATGAGCAGTTCTTC. Translation gives CASSQPTGAYNEQFF.

The V and J genes are TRBV19 and TRBJ1-5; D not certain. Germline V gene sequence: CDR1 LNHDA, CDR2 SQIVND (reference sequence). Trimming pared 1 base from V and 5 bases from J, leaving 9 bases between. The CDR3 runs to 14 residues. CDR3: CASSIVAGYQPQHF. DNA of the CDR3: TGTGCCAGTAGTATAGTCGCGGGTTATCAGCCCCAGCATTTT.

This chain joins TRBV2 and TRBJ1-5, with TRBD1 matching 7 bases. The CDR3 contains 12 residues. Looked up from germline, CDR1 is SNHLY and CDR2 is FYNNEI. The V and J ends lost 7 bases and 7 bases, in that order; junction bases with no gene match: 4. CDR3 nucleotides: TGTGCCAGCAACAGACAGGGCCAGCCCCAGCATTTT. It encodes CASNRQGQPQHF.

The rearrangement links TRBV3-1 (or the pseudogene TRBV3-2) to TRBJ1-6; D gene unclear. The ends were cut back, 5 bases at V and 5 bases at J, with 10 bases in the middle. Per the germline V gene, CDR1 is LGHDT and CDR2 is YNNKEL (reference sequence). The CDR3 runs to 14 residues. CDR3 sequence reads: CASSGGLHNSPLHF. CDR3 coding DNA: TGTGCCAGCAGCGGTGGGCTTCATAATTCACCCCTCCACTTT.

This clone was found once. The chain recombines TRBV6-2 or TRBV6-3 with TRBJ2-1, with D possibly matching TRBD2 (5 bases). The V gene's germline CDR1 is MNHEY and CDR2 SVGEGT. The ends were cut back, 4 bases at V and 9 bases at J, with 13 bases in the middle. The CDR3 is 13 amino acids. The CDR3 region has the DNA TGTGCCAGCAGTTCCCAGGAGGCTGGTGAGCAGTTCTTC. Protein product: CASSSQEAGEQFF.

This sequence joins TRBV30 and TRBJ1-1, with D possibly matching TRBD1 (5 bases). The CDR3 is made up of 14 amino acids. Trimming took 2 bases from V and 3 from J, leaving 13 bases between them. Germline V gene data show CDR1 as GTSNPN and CDR2 as SVGIG (reference sequence). The CDR3 reads CAWSNGRADTEAFF. The CDR3 DNA reads as TGTGCCTGGAGTAATGGCAGGGCGGACACTGAAGCTTTCTTT.

This clone was recorded a few times. CDR3 DNA sequence: TGTGCCAGCAGCCAAGGCGTTTCCACGACAGATACGCAGTATTTT. Translating gives CASSQGVSTTDTQYF. The chain is built from TRBV4-2 and TRBJ2-3; no clear D gene. V was pared by 1 base and J by 3 bases, with 11 bases between. Germline CDR1 reads LGHNA; CDR2 reads YNFKEQ. The CDR3 totals 15 residues.

The rearrangement uses TRBV3-1 (or the pseudogene TRBV3-2) and TRBJ2-1; 9 bases are shared with TRBD2. V lost 1 base, J lost 5 bases, and 3 bases stayed unmatched. The germline gives CDR1 LGHDT, CDR2 YNNKEL (reference sequence). CDR3 length equals 15 residues. Here the CDR3 reads CASSQGASGNNEQFF. DNA of the CDR3: TGTGCCAGCAGCCAAGGGGCTAGCGGGAACAATGAGCAGTTCTTC.

This clone was seen ten or more times. This chain connects TRBV7-2 to TRBJ2-1; 9 bases are shared with TRBD2. The V gene end was trimmed by 4 bases and the J gene end by 13 bases; junction bases not matched to a gene: 8. The germline gives CDR1 SGHTA, CDR2 FQGNSA. The CDR3 contains 13 residues. The DNA of the CDR3 is TGTGCCAGCAGCTGGAAGACTAGCGGAGTACAGTTCTTC. It codes for CASSWKTSGVQFF.

Only one count was recorded for this clone. This chain connects TRBV19 to TRBJ2-4, with 8 bases identical to TRBD2. The CDR3 runs to 16 residues. V lost 3 bases and J lost 5; bases outside the gene matches: 9. Per germline, CDR1 LNHDA and CDR2 SQIVND (reference sequence). DNA for the CDR3: TGTGCCAGTAGTATGGCGAAGACTAGCGCTGAAAACATTCAGTACTTC. It translates to CASSMAKTSAENIQYF.

The chain has TRBV29-1 and TRBJ1-1; weak D call: TRBD1 (6 bases). Germline CDR1 reads SQVTM; CDR2 reads ANQGSEA. CDR3 length equals 12 residues. Trimming cost V 7 bases and J 8 bases, with 17 bases left between them. The DNA of the CDR3 is TGCAGCGCCACACAGGGATCAGTGGAAGCTTTCTTT. This sequence encodes CSATQGSVEAFF.

This chain connects TRBV18 to TRBJ2-1; 9 nucleotides line up with TRBD2. With 3 bases clipped from V and 9 bases from J, the junction kept 18 bases outside the gene matches. This CDR3 is built from 18 residues. Germline values: CDR1 KGHSH, CDR2 LQKENI. DNA for the CDR3: TGTGCCAGCTCACCGTCGATCAGATGGGGCGGGGGGGTACCTGAGCAGTTCTTC. This translates into CASSPSIRWGGGVPEQFF.

The CDR3: CASSQDRSYNEQFF. The CDR3 DNA reads TGCGCCAGCAGCCAAGATAGATCCTACAATGAGCAGTTCTTC. The rearrangement links TRBV4-3 to TRBJ2-1; D call uncertain. This CDR3 is 14 amino acids long. Trimming took off 0 bases at V and 1 base at J, with 4 bases between the two ends. CDR1 and CDR2 (germline): LGHNA, YSLEER.